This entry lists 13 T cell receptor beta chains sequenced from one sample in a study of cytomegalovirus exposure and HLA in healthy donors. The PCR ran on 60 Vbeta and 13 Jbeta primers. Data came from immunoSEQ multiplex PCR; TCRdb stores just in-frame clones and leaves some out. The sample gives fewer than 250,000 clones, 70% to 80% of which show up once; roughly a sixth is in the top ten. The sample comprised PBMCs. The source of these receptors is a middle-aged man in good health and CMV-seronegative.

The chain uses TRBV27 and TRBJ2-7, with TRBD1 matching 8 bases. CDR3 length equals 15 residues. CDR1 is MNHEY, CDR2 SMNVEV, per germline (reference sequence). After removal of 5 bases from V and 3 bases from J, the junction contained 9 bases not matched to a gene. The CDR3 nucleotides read TGTGCCAGCAGTCTCCGACAGGGGCACTTCTACGAGCAGTACTTC. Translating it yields CASSLRQGHFYEQYF.

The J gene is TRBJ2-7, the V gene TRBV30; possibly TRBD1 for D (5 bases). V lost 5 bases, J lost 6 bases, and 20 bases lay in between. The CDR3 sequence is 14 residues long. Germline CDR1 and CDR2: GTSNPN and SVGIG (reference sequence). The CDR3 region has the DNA TGTGCCTGGTGGGGCGGCCCTCCTACGGGCGAGCAGTACTTC. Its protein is CAWWGGPPTGEQYF.

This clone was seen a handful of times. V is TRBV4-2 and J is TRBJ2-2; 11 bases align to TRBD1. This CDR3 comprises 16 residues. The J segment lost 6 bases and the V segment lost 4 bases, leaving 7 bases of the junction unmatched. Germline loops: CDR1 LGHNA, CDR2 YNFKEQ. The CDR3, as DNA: TGTGCCAGCAGCCCGACGCCGGGACAGGGGGCCGGGGAGCTGTTTTTT. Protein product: CASSPTPGQGAGELFF.

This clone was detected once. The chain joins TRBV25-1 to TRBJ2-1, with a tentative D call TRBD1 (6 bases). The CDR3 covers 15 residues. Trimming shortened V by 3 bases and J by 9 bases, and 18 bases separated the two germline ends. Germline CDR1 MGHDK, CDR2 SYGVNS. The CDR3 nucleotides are TGTGCCAGCAGTGACCCTGGCACAGGGAAGGGTGAGCAGTTCTTC. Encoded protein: CASSDPGTGKGEQFF.

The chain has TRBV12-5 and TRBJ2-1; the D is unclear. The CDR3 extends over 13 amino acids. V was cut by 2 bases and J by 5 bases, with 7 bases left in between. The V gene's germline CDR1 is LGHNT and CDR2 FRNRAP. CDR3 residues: CASGLLENNEQFF. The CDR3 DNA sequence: TGTGCTAGTGGTTTGTTAGAAAACAATGAGCAGTTCTTC. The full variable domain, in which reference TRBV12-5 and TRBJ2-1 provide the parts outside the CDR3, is DARVTQTPRHKVTEMGQEVTMRCQPILGHNTVFWYRQTMMQGLELLAYFRNRAPLDDSGMPKDRFSAEMPDATLATLKIQPSEPRDSAVYFCASGLLENNEQFFGPGTRLTVL.

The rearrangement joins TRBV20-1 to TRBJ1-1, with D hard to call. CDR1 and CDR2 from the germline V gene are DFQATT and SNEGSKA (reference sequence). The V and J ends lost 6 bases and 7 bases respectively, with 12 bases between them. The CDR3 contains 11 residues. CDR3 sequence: CSAPREVEAFF. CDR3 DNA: TGCAGTGCCCCCCGGGAGGTTGAAGCTTTCTTT.

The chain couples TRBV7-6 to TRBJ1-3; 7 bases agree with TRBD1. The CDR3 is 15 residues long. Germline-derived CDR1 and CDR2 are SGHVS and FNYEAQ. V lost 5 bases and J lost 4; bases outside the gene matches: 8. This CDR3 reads CASSMTGSLGNTIYF. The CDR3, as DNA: TGTGCCAGCAGCATGACAGGGTCGTTGGGAAACACCATATATTTT.

The CDR3: CASSPRTGLNEQFF. For the CDR3, the DNA is TGTGCCAGCAGCCCGAGGACAGGGCTCAATGAGCAGTTCTTC. V gene TRBV13 combines with J gene TRBJ2-1; 8 positions match TRBD1. The J segment lost 6 bases and the V segment lost 5 bases, leaving 6 bases of the junction unmatched. This CDR3 contains 14 residues. The germline V gene has CDR1 PRHDT and CDR2 FYEKMQ (reference sequence).

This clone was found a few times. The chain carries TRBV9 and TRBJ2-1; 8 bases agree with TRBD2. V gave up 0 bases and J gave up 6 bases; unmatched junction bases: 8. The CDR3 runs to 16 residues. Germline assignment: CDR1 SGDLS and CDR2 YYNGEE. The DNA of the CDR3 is TGTGCCAGCAGCGTAGAAATTGGACTAGCCCGCAATGAGCAGTTCTTC. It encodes CASSVEIGLARNEQFF.

CDR3 protein: CASRPEGGTGNTIYF. In DNA form, the CDR3 reads TGCGCCAGCAGGCCCGAAGGGGGCACTGGAAACACCATATATTTT. The chain joins TRBV5-1 to TRBJ1-3, with 7 bases matching TRBD1. Trimming cost V 5 bases and J 2 bases; bases outside gene matches: 7. Germline lookup yields CDR1 SGHRS and CDR2 YFSETQ. The CDR3 sequence is 15 residues long.

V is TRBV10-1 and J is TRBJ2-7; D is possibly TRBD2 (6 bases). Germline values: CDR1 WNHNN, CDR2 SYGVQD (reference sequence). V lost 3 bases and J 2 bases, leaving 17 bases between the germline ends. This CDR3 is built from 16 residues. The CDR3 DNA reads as TGCGCCAGCAGTGAACCGACTAGTAGCCCCACCTACGAGCAGTACTTC. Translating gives CASSEPTSSPTYEQYF.

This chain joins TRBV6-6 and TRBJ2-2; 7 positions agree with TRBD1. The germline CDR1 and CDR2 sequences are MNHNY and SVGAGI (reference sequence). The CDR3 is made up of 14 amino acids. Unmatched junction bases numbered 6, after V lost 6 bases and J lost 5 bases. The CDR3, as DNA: TGTGCCAGCAGCACCGGGACAGTAACCGGGGAGCTGTTTTTT. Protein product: CASSTGTVTGELFF.

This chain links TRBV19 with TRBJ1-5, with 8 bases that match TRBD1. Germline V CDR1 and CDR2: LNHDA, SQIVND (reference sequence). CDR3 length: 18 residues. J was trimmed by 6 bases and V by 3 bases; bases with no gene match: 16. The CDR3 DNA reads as TGTGCCAGTAGTATTACTCGGACGGGAACAGGGGGTCGTCAGCCCCAGCATTTT. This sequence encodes CASSITRTGTGGRQPQHF.